This T cell receptor (beta chain) was identified in a study of blood T cell repertoires in COVID-19. Study-wide background: The samples span acute and convalescent COVID-19 from the United States, Italy and Spain.

The V gene's germline CDR1 is KGHSH and CDR2 LQKENI. V was clipped by 3 bases and J by 4 bases; unmatched bases: 6. The CDR3 is 17 residues long. As originally analysed: From reference gene primer amplification, estimates of nucleated cell counts were derived. Measured with immunoSEQ multiplex PCR; TCRdb has only the in-frame clones, and not every one. That table is the source of V, J and clone size, and D and trimming were worked out from the DNA. The table shows some 300,000 clones, with 70% to 90% occurring only once. Participants' reported clinical history set cohort assignment. The chain recombines TRBV18 with TRBJ2-2, with 12 positions matching TRBD2. Sequencing was performed on PBMCs or T cells enriched from blood (not recorded which). This receptor was taken from a woman aged 60-70 years in a cohort exposed to, infected with or recovered from COVID-19 (not recorded which). Here the CDR3 DNA reads TGTGCCAGCTCACCCTTGACTAGCGGGAGTAGCACCGGGGAGCTGTTTTTT. Translating it yields CASSPLTSGSSTGELFF.